The sequence of this TCR beta chain was determined in a study of T cell responses to AZD1222 COVID-19 vaccine. Study-level results: The study reported that nearly half of spike-specific TCRs target unmutated variant regions. Sampling captured repertoires only after the peak T cell response.

A note on this clone: As yet, its antigen is unknown.

V lost 8 bases and J lost 1, with 11 bases in between. The CDR3 runs 13 residues. Germline CDR1 SEHNR, CDR2 FQNEAQ (reference sequence). Second doses were pooled across both intervals (about 4 or about 12 weeks). The method was immunoSEQ multiplex PCR; TCRdb's version includes in-frame clones alone and lacks a portion of them. The table lists roughly 70,000 clones, roughly 85% of them singletons. The genes are TRBV7-9 and TRBJ1-1, with a weak D call TRBD1 (5 bases). Sequencing used peripheral blood, obtained 28 days after the second AZD1222 dose. The sequence derives from an adult who received the AZD1222 COVID-19 vaccine. The CDR3 DNA follows: TGTGCCAGCTTGAGACAGCCGAACACTGAAGCTTTCTTT. Translation: CASLRQPNTEAFF.